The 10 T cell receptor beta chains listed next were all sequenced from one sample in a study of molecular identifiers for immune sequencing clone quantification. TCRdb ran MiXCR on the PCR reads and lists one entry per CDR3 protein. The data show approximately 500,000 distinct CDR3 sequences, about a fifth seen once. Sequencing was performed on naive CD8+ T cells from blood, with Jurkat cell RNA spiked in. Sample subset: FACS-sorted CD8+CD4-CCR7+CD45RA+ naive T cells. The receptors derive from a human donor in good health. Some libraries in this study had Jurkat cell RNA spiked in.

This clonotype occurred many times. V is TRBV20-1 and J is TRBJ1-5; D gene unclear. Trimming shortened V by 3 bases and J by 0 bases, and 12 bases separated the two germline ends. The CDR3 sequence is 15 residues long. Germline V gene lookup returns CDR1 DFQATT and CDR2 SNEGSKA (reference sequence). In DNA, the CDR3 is TGCAGTGCTAGTTCAGGCCTAAATAGCAATCAGCCCCAGCATTTT. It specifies CSASSGLNSNQPQHF.

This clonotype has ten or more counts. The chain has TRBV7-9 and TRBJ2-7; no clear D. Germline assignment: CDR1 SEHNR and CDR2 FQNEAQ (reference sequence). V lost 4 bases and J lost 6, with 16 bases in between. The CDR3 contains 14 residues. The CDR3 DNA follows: TGTGCCAGCAGCTCCGTGCTGATAGAAGGCGAGCAGTACTTC. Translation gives CASSSVLIEGEQYF.

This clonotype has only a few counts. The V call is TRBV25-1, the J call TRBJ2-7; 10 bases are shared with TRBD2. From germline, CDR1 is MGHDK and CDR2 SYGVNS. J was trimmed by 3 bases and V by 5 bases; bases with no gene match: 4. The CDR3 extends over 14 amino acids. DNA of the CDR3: TGTGCCAGCAGTAACATAGCGGGAGGCTACGAGCAGTACTTC. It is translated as CASSNIAGGYEQYF.

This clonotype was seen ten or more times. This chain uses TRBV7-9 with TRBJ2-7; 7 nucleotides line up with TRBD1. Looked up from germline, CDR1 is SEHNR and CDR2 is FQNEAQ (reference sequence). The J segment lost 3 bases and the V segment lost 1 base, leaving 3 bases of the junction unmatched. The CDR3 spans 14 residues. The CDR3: CASSLEGQSYEQYF. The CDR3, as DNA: TGTGCCAGCAGCTTAGAGGGACAGAGCTACGAGCAGTACTTC.

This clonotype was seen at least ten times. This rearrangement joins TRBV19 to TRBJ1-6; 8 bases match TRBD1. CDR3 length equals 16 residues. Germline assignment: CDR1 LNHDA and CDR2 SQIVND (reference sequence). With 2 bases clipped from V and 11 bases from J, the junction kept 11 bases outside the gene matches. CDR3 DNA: TGTGCCAGTAGTATAATGTATCGGGACAGGTTAACACCCCTCCACTTT. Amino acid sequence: CASSIMYRDRLTPLHF.

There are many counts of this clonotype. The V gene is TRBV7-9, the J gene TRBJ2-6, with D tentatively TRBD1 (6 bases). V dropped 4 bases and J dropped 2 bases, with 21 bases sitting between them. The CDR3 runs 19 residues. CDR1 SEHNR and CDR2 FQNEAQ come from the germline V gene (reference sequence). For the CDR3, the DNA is TGTGCCAGCAGCTCGAATTGGGCTACAGGGTCCCCTGGGGCCAACGTCCTGACTTTC. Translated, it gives CASSSNWATGSPGANVLTF. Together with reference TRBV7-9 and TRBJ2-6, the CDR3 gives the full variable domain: DTGVSQNPRHKITKRGQNVTFRCDPISEHNRLYWYRQTLGQGPEFLTYFQNEAQLEKSRLLSDRFSAERPKGSFSTLEIQRTEQGDSAMYLCASSSNWATGSPGANVLTFGAGSRLTVL.

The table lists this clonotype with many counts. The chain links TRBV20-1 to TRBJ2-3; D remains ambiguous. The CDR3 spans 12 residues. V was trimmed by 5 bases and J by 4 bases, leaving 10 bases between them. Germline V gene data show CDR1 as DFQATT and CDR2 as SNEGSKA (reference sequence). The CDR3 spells CSAPVWADTQYF. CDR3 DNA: TGCAGTGCTCCCGTTTGGGCAGATACGCAGTATTTT.

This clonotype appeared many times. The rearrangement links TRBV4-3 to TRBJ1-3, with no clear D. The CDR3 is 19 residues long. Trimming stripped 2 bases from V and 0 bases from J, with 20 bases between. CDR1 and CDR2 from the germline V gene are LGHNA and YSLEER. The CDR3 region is CASSQQHTPDVGSGNTIYF. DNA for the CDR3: TGCGCCAGCAGCCAACAACATACGCCAGACGTCGGCTCTGGAAACACCATATATTTT.

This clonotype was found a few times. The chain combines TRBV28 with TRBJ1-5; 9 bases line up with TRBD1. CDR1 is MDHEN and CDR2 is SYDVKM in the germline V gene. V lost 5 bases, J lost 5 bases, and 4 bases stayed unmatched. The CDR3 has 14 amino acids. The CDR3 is CASSGGTGHQPQHF. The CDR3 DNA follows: TGTGCCAGCAGTGGGGGGACAGGGCATCAGCCCCAGCATTTT.

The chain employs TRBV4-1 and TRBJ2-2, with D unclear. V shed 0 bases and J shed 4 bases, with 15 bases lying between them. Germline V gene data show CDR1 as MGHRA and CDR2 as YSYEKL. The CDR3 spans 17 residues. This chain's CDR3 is CASSQDPSLYGTGELFF. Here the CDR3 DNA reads TGCGCCAGCAGCCAAGATCCCAGTCTTTATGGCACCGGGGAGCTGTTTTTT.